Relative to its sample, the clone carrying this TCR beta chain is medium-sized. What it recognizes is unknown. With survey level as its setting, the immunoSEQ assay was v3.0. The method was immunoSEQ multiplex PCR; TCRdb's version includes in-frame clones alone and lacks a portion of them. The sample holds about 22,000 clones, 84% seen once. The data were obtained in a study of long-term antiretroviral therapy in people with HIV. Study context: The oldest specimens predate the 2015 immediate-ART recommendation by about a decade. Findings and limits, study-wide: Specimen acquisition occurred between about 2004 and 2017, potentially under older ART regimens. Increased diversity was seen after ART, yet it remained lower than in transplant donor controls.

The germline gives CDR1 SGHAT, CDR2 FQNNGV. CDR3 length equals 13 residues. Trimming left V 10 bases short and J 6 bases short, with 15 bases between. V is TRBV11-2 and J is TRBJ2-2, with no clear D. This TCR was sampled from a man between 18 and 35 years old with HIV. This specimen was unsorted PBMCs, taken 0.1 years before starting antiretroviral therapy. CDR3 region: CATMRMGSGELFF. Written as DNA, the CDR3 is TGTGCCACCATGCGTATGGGTTCCGGGGAGCTGTTTTTT.